The source of this TCR beta chain is a study of blood T cell repertoires in COVID-19. Overall study context: Sites across the United States, Italy and Spain contributed samples from acute and convalescent COVID-19. Nucleic acid was either cDNA or gDNA, and it came from T cells, B-cell-depleted T cells, or PBMCs.

Original processing methods: Amplification of reference gene primers was used by the study to estimate nucleated cell counts. Assay used: immunoSEQ multiplex PCR; TCRdb lists only in-frame clones, some missing. V, J and clone size derive from that table, while D and trimming were established from the DNA sequence. This table holds 15,000 to 20,000 clones, 75% to 90% found once. In germline, CDR1 is SGHTA, CDR2 FQGNSA. Trimming stripped 0 bases from V and 4 bases from J, with 10 bases between. The length of the CDR3 is 15 residues. The sequence came from a human donor in a cohort sampled during active COVID-19. Sequences were obtained from peripheral blood. The gene calls are TRBV7-2 and TRBJ1-3; D uncertain. CDR3 amino acids: CASSLAFGAGNTIYF. The DNA for the CDR3 is TGTGCCAGCAGCTTAGCGTTCGGTGCGGGAAACACCATATATTTT.